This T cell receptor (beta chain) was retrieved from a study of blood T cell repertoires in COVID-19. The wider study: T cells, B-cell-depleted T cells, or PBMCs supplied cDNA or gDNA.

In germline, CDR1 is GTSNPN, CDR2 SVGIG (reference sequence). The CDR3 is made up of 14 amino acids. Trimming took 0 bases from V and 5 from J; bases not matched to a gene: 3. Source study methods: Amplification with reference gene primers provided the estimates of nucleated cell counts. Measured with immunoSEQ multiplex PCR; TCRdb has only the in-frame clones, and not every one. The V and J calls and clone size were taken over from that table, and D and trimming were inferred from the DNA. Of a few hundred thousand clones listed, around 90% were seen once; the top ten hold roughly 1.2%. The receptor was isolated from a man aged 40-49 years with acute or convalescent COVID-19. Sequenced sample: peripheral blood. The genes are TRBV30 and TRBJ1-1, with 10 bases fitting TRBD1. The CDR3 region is CAWSVGDRGTEAFF. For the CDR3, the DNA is TGTGCCTGGAGTGTCGGGGACAGGGGAACTGAAGCTTTCTTT.